This T cell receptor (beta chain) is drawn from a study of human T cells and chemical hapten exposure. About the research overall: Patches with 0.01% DPC went on the upper back, and the tests were read at 6 days.

In regard to this clonotype: Its target is not known.

General study findings and limits: Expanded TCRs clustered into significantly more large CDR3 similarity groups than controls, the analysis revealed.

The sample's time point: pre-sensitization, week 0. Treatment described: therapeutic diphenylcyclopropenone sensitization with weekly scalp DPC. Individual cDNA molecules in this library carried unique molecular identifiers. TCRdb passed the RACE reads through MiXCR, listing each CDR3 protein once. The sample records about 380,000 distinct CDR3 sequences, approximately 5.1% being singletons. The sample was whole blood, taken in connection with sensitization to the hapten diphenylcyclopropenone (DPC). This TCR derives from a woman between 45 and 65 years old with alopecia areata. Some clones in this sample may be carry-over from other donors' samples.

The CDR3 reads CASSEGGYNSPLHF. CDR3 in DNA: TGTGCCAGCTCCGAAGGCGGATATAATTCACCCCTCCACTTT. The chain is built from TRBV25-1 and TRBJ1-6, with no clear D. Germline assignment: CDR1 MGHDK and CDR2 SYGVNS. Trimming shortened V by 8 bases and J by 4 bases, and 12 bases separated the two germline ends. The CDR3 is made up of 14 amino acids.